This T cell receptor beta chain was observed in a study of T cells in Graves' hyperthyroidism and ophthalmopathy. The source material, RNA transcripts, was used to amplify TCR beta CDR3 regions. TCR CDR3 underwent first-round RT-PCR with the HTBI primer set. One entry per CDR3 protein, called by TCRdb with MiXCR from the multiplex PCR reads. The profile shows about 640,000 distinct CDR3 sequences, roughly 20% of them singletons. Comment on this clonotype: The antigen is undetermined.

Findings of the study overall: The model's output predicted ophthalmopathy at a median of roughly 6.9 months prior to onset. Blood also contained most expanded thyroid clonotypes above 0.001.

The TCR sequence derives from a man aged 25-45 years with Graves' ophthalmopathy. The sample was blood.

The CDR3 reads CAIAGQTKGSPSYNEQFF. CDR3 nucleotide sequence: TGTGCCATCGCTGGACAGACGAAAGGGAGCCCCTCCTACAATGAGCAGTTCTTC. This chain links TRBV10-3 with TRBJ2-1, with a weak D call TRBD1 (6 bases). From germline, CDR1 is ENHRY and CDR2 SYGVKD. V lost 8 bases, J lost 0 bases, and 23 bases lay in between. The CDR3 length is 18 residues.